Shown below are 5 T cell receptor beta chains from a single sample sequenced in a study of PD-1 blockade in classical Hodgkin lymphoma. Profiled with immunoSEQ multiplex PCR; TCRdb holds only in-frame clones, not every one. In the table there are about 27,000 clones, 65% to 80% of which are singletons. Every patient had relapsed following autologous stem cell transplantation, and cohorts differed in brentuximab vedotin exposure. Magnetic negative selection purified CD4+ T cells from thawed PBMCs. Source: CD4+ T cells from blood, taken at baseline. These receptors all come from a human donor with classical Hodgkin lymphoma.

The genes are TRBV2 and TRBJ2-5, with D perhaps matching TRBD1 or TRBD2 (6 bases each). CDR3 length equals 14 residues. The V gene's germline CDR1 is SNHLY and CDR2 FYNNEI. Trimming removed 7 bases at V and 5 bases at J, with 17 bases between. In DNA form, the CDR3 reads TGTGCCAGCACCAAATCGCGAGGGGGGGAGACCCAGTACTTC. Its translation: CASTKSRGGETQYF.

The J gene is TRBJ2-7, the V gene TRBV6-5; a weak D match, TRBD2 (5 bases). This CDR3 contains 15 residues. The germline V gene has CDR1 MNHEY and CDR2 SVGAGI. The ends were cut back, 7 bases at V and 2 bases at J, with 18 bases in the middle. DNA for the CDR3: TGTGCCAGCACCTCCCCGGGGTTACTTCCCTACGAGCAGTACTTC. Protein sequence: CASTSPGLLPYEQYF.

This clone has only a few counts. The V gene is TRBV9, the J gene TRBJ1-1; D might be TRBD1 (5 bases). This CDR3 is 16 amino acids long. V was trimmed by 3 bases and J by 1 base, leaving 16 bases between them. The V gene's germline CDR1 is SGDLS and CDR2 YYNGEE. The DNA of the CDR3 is TGTGCCAGCAGCGCCGTAGCTCGTCAGGGGAACACTGAAGCTTTCTTT. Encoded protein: CASSAVARQGNTEAFF.

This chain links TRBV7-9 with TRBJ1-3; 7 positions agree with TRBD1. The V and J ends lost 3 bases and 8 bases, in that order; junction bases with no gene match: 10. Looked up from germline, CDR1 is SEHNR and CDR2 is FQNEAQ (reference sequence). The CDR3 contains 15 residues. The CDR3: CASSFVGTVRYTIYF. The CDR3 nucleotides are TGTGCCAGCAGCTTTGTGGGGACAGTAAGGTACACCATATATTTT.

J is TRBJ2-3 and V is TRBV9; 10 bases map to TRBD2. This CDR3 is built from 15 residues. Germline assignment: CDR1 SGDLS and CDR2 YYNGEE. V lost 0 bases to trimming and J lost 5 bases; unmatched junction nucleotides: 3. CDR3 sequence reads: CASSVGSGGEDTQYF. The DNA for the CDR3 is TGTGCCAGCAGCGTAGGGAGCGGGGGGGAAGATACGCAGTATTTT.